This T cell receptor beta chain was identified in a study of blood T cells in healthy people across ages. Study-wide context: Template switching picked up about one barcoded beta molecule for each two T cells. Study-wide results and limits: Diversity of TCR beta per million T cells declined in a roughly linear way with age.

Next came a second PCR, run for roughly 7 to 12 cycles, which used a sample-barcoded 5' primer along with a J-beta primer mix. Every cDNA was tagged by a template-switch adaptor with 12 random nucleotides. TCRdb re-called the 5' RACE reads with MiXCR, one entry per CDR3 protein. The sample shows about 1.5 million distinct CDR3 sequences, about 42% of them seen only once. This clonotype was found a few times. Its cognate antigen is unknown. Sequencing was carried out using blood. This receptor was obtained from a woman in her late teens or twenties in good health.

CDR3 sequence: CSVQPGETQYF. The CDR3 DNA reads TGCAGCGTCCAGCCAGGCGAGACCCAGTACTTC. V is TRBV29-1 and J is TRBJ2-7; D gene uncertain. The J call is in doubt because the DNA end fits TRBJ2-5 better. CDR3 size: 11 residues. Germline CDR1 and CDR2: SQVTM and ANQGSEA.